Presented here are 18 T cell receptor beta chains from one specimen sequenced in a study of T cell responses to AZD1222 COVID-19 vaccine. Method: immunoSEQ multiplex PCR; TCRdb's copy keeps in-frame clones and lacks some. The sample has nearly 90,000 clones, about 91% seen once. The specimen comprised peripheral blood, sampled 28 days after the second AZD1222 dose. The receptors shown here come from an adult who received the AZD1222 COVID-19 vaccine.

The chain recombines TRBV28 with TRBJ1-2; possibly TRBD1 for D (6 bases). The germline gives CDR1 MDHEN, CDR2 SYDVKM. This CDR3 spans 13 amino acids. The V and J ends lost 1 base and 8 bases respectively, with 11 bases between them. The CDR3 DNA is TGTGCCAGCAGTTTATCGGGGGGCGTAGGCTACACCTTC. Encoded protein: CASSLSGGVGYTF.

For the CDR3, the DNA is TGTGCCTGGAGTGTATTTAGTACCGGGGAGCTGTTTTTT. Translation: CAWSVFSTGELFF. The chain links TRBV30 to TRBJ2-2; D remains unclear. Germline V lookup: CDR1 GTSNPN, CDR2 SVGIG (reference sequence). This CDR3 has 13 amino acids. V was pared by 0 bases and J by 5 bases, with 7 bases between.

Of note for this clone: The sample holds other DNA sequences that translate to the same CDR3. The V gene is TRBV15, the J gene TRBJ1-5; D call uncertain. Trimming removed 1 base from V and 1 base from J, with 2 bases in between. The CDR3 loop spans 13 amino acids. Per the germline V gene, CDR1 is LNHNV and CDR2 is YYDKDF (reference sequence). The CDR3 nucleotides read TGTGCCACCAGCAGAGGGAGCAATCAGCCCCAGCATTTT. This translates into CATSRGSNQPQHF.

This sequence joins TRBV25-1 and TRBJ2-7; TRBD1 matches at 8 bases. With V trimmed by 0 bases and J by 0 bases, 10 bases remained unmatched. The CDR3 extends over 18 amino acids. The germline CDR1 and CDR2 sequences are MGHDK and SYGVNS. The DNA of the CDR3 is TGTGCCAGCAGTGAATACGAATGGGACAGGATTAACTCCTACGAGCAGTACTTC. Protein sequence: CASSEYEWDRINSYEQYF.

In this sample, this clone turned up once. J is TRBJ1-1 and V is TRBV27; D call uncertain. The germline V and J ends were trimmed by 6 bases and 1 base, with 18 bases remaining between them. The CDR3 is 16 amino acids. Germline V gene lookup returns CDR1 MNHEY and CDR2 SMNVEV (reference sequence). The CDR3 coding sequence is TGTGCCAGCAGCTCCTTACCCCGGGCAGAGAACACTGAAGCTTTCTTT. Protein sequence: CASSSLPRAENTEAFF.

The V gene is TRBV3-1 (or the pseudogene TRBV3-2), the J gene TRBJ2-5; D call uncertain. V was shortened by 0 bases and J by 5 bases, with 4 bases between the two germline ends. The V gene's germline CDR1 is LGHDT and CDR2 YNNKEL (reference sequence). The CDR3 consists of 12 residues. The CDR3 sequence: CASSQERETQYF. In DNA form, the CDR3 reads TGTGCCAGCAGCCAAGAGCGGGAGACCCAGTACTTC.

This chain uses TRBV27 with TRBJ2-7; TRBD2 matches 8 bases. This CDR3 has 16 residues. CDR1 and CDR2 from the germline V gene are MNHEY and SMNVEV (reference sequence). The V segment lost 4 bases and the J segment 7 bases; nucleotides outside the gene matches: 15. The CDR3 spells CASSSPHGGGFLEQYF. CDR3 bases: TGTGCCAGCAGTTCCCCCCACGGGGGGGGCTTCTTAGAGCAGTACTTC.

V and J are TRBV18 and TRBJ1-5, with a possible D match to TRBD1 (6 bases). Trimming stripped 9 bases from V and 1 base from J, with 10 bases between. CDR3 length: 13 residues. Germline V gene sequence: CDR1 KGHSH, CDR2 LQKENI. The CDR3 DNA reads TGTGCCAGTCAAGGGGGAAGCAATCAGCCCCAGCATTTT. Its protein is CASQGGSNQPQHF. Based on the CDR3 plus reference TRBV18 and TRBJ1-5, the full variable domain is NAGVMQNPRHLVRRRGQEARLRCSPMKGHSHVYWYRQLPEEGLKFMVYLQKENIIDESGMPKERFSAEFPKEGPSILRIQQVVRGDSAAYFCASQGGSNQPQHFGDGTRLSIL.

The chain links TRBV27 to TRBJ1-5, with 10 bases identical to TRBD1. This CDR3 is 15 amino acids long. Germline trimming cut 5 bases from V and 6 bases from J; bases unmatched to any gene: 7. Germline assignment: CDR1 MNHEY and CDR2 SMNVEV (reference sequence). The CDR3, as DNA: TGTGCCAGCAGTAGCCGACAGGGGGCTGGTCAGCCCCAGCATTTT. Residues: CASSSRQGAGQPQHF.

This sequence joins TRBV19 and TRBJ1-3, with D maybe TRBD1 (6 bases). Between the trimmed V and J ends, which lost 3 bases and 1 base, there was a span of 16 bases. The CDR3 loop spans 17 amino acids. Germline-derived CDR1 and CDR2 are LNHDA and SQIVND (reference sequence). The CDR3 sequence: CASSMGASGVSGNTIYF. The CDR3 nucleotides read TGTGCCAGTAGTATGGGGGCCTCAGGGGTTTCTGGAAACACCATATATTTT.

CDR3 bases: TGTGCCAGCAGCCCGGGTGGGCTCCAAGAGACCCAGTACTTC. Its translation: CASSPGGLQETQYF. V is TRBV5-5 and J is TRBJ2-5; D is undetermined. The ends were cut back, 4 bases at V and 1 base at J, with 11 bases in the middle. The CDR3 spans 14 residues. Germline assignment: CDR1 SGHKS and CDR2 YYEKEE (reference sequence).

The CDR3 nucleotides are TGTGCCAGCAGCTTGGTGGGCGCCTCTCCTTATAGCAATCAGCCCCAGCATTTT. The encoded protein is CASSLVGASPYSNQPQHF. The J gene is TRBJ1-5, the V gene TRBV5-5; no definite D call. Germline CDR1 SGHKS, CDR2 YYEKEE (reference sequence). V lost 0 bases, J lost 0 bases, and 16 bases lay in between. The CDR3 runs to 18 residues.

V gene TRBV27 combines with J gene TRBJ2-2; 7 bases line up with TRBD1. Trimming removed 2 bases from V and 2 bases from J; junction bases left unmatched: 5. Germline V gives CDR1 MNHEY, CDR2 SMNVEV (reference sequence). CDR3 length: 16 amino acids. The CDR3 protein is CASSLQGQINTGELFF. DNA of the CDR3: TGTGCCAGCAGTTTACAGGGACAGATTAACACCGGGGAGCTGTTTTTT.

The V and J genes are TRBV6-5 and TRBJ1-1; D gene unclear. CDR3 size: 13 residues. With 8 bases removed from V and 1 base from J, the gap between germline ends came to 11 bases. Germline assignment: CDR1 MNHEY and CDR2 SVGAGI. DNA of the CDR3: TGTGCCAGCTGGGGAGGGTGGAACACTGAAGCTTTCTTT. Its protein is CASWGGWNTEAFF.

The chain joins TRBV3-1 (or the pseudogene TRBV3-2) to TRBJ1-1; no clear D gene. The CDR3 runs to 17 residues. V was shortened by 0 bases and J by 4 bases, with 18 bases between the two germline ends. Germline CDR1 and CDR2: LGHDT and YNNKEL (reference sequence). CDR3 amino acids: CASSQEAGYEVSTEAFF. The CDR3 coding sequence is TGTGCCAGCAGCCAAGAAGCGGGTTACGAGGTGAGCACTGAAGCTTTCTTT.

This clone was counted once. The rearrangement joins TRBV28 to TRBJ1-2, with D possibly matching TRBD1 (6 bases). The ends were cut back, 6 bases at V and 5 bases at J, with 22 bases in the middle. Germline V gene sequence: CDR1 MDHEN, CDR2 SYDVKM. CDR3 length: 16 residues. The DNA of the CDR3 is TGTGCCAGCAGCGAACCGGGGGGCCGGGGTCGGTATGGCTACACCTTC. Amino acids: CASSEPGGRGRYGYTF.

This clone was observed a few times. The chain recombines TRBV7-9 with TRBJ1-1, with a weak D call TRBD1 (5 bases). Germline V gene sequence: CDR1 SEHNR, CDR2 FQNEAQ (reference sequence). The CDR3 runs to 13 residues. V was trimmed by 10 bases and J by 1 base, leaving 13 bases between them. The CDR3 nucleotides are TGTGCCATTTGGGCCACAGGGAACACTGAAGCTTTCTTT. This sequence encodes CAIWATGNTEAFF.

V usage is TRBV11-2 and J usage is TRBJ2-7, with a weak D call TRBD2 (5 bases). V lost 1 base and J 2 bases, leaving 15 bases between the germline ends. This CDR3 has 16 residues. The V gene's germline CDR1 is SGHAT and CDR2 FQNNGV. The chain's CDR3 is CASSLVWAGKAYEQYF. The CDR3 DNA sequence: TGTGCCAGCAGCTTAGTTTGGGCGGGCAAAGCCTACGAGCAGTACTTC.